The 21 T cell receptor beta chains given below trace back to one sample, sequenced in a study of blood T cell repertoires in COVID-19. Some clones are missing from TCRdb's copy, which holds only in-frame ones; the method was immunoSEQ multiplex PCR. The sample holds about 54,000 clones, roughly 87% seen once. Sample: peripheral blood. Receptor source: a man between 45 and 60 years old with active COVID-19.

The gene calls are TRBV5-6 and TRBJ1-2; possible D gene TRBD1, 5 bases. CDR1 SGHDT and CDR2 YYEEEE come from the germline V gene. The length of the CDR3 is 15 residues. V lost 4 bases and J 10 bases, leaving 23 bases between the germline ends. CDR3 region: CASSRYTGTHGIYTF. The CDR3 nucleotides are TGTGCCAGCAGCAGATACACCGGGACTCATGGGATCTACACCTTC.

CDR3 residues: CASSTGRGETQYF. DNA of the CDR3: TGTGCCAGTAGTACAGGAAGAGGGGAGACCCAGTACTTC. V gene TRBV19 combines with J gene TRBJ2-5; D might be TRBD2 (5 bases). This CDR3 region has 13 residues. The germline V gene has CDR1 LNHDA and CDR2 SQIVND (reference sequence). V gave up 4 bases and J gave up 5 bases, with 11 bases separating them.

The chain uses TRBV6-5 and TRBJ2-1; 9 bases are a match to TRBD1. CDR3 length: 16 residues. Losses at the gene ends were 2 bases for V and 7 bases for J; bases not matched to a gene: 9. Germline V CDR1 and CDR2: MNHEY, SVGAGI. In DNA form, the CDR3 reads TGTGCCAGCAGTTACGAACCGGGACAGGGAAAAAATGAGCAGTTCTTC. Its translation: CASSYEPGQGKNEQFF.

The chain joins TRBV18 to TRBJ2-3; TRBD1 might be the D (6 bases). Germline CDR1 and CDR2: KGHSH and LQKENI. The CDR3 has 15 residues. V shed 3 bases and J shed 2 bases, with 12 bases lying between them. In DNA form, the CDR3 reads TGTGCCAGCTCACCCCTGGCAGGGGACACAGATACGCAGTATTTT. This translates into CASSPLAGDTDTQYF.

The chain recombines TRBV7-3 with TRBJ2-2; 7 nucleotides agree with TRBD1. Germline V gene data show CDR1 as SGHTA and CDR2 as FQGTGA. Trimming took 4 bases from V and 2 from J; bases not matched to a gene: 4. CDR3 size: 15 residues. CDR3 amino acids: CASSYGQANTGELFF. CDR3 bases: TGTGCCAGCAGCTACGGACAGGCTAACACCGGGGAGCTGTTTTTT.

V is TRBV6-6 and J is TRBJ1-1; the D gene is possibly TRBD1 (6 bases). This CDR3 has 14 amino acids. In germline, CDR1 is MNHNY, CDR2 SVGAGI (reference sequence). V was shortened by 6 bases and J by 4 bases, with 15 bases between the two germline ends. The chain's CDR3 is CASRVAGEGTEAFF. The CDR3, as DNA: TGTGCCAGCAGGGTCGCAGGGGAGGGCACTGAAGCTTTCTTT.

The chain uses TRBV13 and TRBJ2-1; no firm D call. The CDR3 has 10 amino acids. Germline CDR1 is PRHDT and CDR2 is FYEKMQ (reference sequence). V lost 5 bases to trimming and J lost 6 bases, with 2 bases between them. This CDR3 reads CASSRNEQFF. DNA of the CDR3: TGTGCCAGCAGCCGCAATGAGCAGTTCTTC.

The genes are TRBV4-3 and TRBJ2-1; 10 bases agree with TRBD2. V was pared by 4 bases and J by 7 bases, with 10 bases of the junction left unmatched. The length of the CDR3 is 16 residues. Germline assignment: CDR1 LGHNA and CDR2 YSLEER. The CDR3 coding sequence is TGCGCCAGCAGCCGCCTACTGGCTAGCGGGGGAAATGAGCAGTTCTTC. Encoded protein: CASSRLLASGGNEQFF.

The CDR3 here is CASTHRLAGLADTQYF. CDR3 nucleotides: TGTGCCAGCACCCACCGACTAGCGGGATTAGCAGATACGCAGTATTTT. This chain joins TRBV27 and TRBJ2-3; 11 bases match TRBD2. The J segment lost 4 bases and the V segment lost 7 bases, leaving 10 bases of the junction unmatched. The germline V gene encodes CDR1 MNHEY and CDR2 SMNVEV (reference sequence). The CDR3 contains 16 residues.

J is TRBJ1-2 and V is TRBV28; 8 bases are a match to TRBD1. The CDR3 loop spans 14 amino acids. Trimming cost V 5 bases and J 9 bases; bases outside gene matches: 11. The germline gives CDR1 MDHEN, CDR2 SYDVKM. The CDR3 sequence: CASSTGGAVKSYTF. CDR3 nucleotide sequence: TGTGCCAGCAGTACAGGGGGAGCCGTCAAAAGCTACACCTTC.

V usage is TRBV5-1 and J usage is TRBJ2-1, with 8 bases matching TRBD2. With V trimmed by 4 bases and J by 2 bases, 5 bases remained unmatched. The CDR3 length is 15 residues. The germline V gene has CDR1 SGHRS and CDR2 YFSETQ. The CDR3 loop is CASSVTSGAYNEQFF. The CDR3 region has the DNA TGCGCCAGCAGCGTAACTAGCGGAGCCTACAATGAGCAGTTCTTC.

V gene TRBV5-1 combines with J gene TRBJ2-7, with 11 nucleotides matching TRBD2. The trim removed 2 bases at V and 3 bases at J, leaving 4 bases unmatched. The germline V gene has CDR1 SGHRS and CDR2 YFSETQ. This CDR3 comprises 15 residues. The CDR3 DNA reads as TGCGCCAGCAGCTTAACTAGCGGGAGTTACTACGAGCAGTACTTC. It specifies CASSLTSGSYYEQYF. Combining the CDR3 with reference TRBV5-1 and TRBJ2-7 gives the whole variable domain KAGVTQTPRYLIKTRGQQVTLSCSPISGHRSVSWYQQTPGQGLQFLFEYFSETQRNKGNFPGRFSGRQFSNSRSEMNVSTLELGDSALYLCASSLTSGSYYEQYFGPGTRLTVT.

V gene TRBV7-2 combines with J gene TRBJ2-1; 12 bases agree with TRBD1. The CDR3 spans 14 residues. Trimming took 6 bases from V and 9 from J; bases not matched to a gene: 6. Germline CDR1 and CDR2: SGHTA and FQGNSA. The CDR3 protein is CASSPGTGGSEQFF. The CDR3 nucleotides read TGTGCCAGCAGTCCCGGGACAGGGGGCTCTGAGCAGTTCTTC.

This clone was seen only once. The CDR3 region is CASSRVVSGDTQYF. For the CDR3, the DNA is TGTGCCAGCAGCCGAGTCGTCTCGGGGGATACGCAGTATTTT. The chain carries TRBV14 and TRBJ2-3; a weak D match, TRBD2 (5 bases). The CDR3 runs to 14 residues. V was trimmed by 4 bases and J by 6 bases, leaving 14 bases between them. Germline V CDR1 and CDR2: SGHDN, FVKESK. The full variable domain, its missing parts supplied by reference TRBV14 and TRBJ2-3, is EAGVTQFPSHSVIEKGQTVTLRCDPISGHDNLYWYRRVMGKEIKFLLHFVKESKQDESGMPNNRFLAERTGGTYSTLKVQPAELEDSGVYFCASSRVVSGDTQYFGPGTRLTVL.

The chain uses TRBV2 and TRBJ1-1, with D possibly TRBD1 on 5 matching bases. Trimming pared 6 bases from V and 1 base from J, leaving 12 bases between. The germline gives CDR1 SNHLY, CDR2 FYNNEI. The CDR3 is 14 amino acids. CDR3 nucleotide sequence: TGTGCCAGCAGCCCCCGGGGGACGAACACTGAAGCTTTCTTT. This encodes CASSPRGTNTEAFF.

The chain has TRBV4-1 and TRBJ2-2; TRBD2 aligns across 8 bases. The germline V gene has CDR1 MGHRA and CDR2 YSYEKL. CDR3 length: 16 amino acids. V shed 3 bases, J shed 4 bases, and the junction held 7 bases outside the gene matches. CDR3 in amino acids: CASSQLNGRGTGELFF. CDR3 coding DNA: TGCGCCAGCAGCCAGCTCAACGGGAGGGGCACCGGGGAGCTGTTTTTT.

The rearrangement links TRBV28 to TRBJ1-1; 7 bases align to TRBD1. Germline loops: CDR1 MDHEN, CDR2 SYDVKM. The CDR3 is made up of 13 amino acids. The V segment lost 7 bases and the J segment 4 bases; nucleotides outside the gene matches: 6. CDR3 in DNA: TGTGCCAGCATTCCGACAGGGACCACTGAAGCTTTCTTT. It codes for CASIPTGTTEAFF.

The V call is TRBV29-1, the J call TRBJ1-2, with 11 bases aligning to TRBD1. Germline V CDR1 and CDR2: SQVTM, ANQGSEA. The CDR3 spans 12 residues. Trimming removed 6 bases from V and 8 bases from J; junction bases left unmatched: 5. The CDR3 sequence: CSVLDRGRGYTF. The CDR3, as DNA: TGCAGCGTCCTGGACAGGGGGCGAGGCTACACCTTC.

This chain connects TRBV5-1 to TRBJ2-3, with 9 positions matching TRBD2. Germline trimming cut 3 bases from V and 5 bases from J; bases unmatched to any gene: 13. The germline V gene encodes CDR1 SGHRS and CDR2 YFSETQ. This CDR3 region has 17 residues. Here the CDR3 reads CASSSGGSGRLGDTQYF. DNA of the CDR3: TGCGCCAGCAGCTCAGGCGGAAGCGGGAGGTTGGGAGATACGCAGTATTTT.

The sample holds one count of this clone. The J gene is TRBJ1-2, the V gene TRBV6-5; unclear D gene. CDR1 is MNHEY and CDR2 is SVGAGI in the germline V gene. Trimming left V 5 bases short and J 4 bases short, with 11 bases between. CDR3 length: 13 amino acids. CDR3 nucleotide sequence: TGTGCCAGCAGTCGAGAACTGTTCTATGGCTACACCTTC. Protein product: CASSRELFYGYTF.

This clone was observed a handful of times. The V gene is TRBV24-1, the J gene TRBJ2-1; D might be TRBD2 (6 bases). V was pared by 3 bases and J by 2 bases, with 28 bases between. This CDR3 has 21 residues. CDR1 and CDR2 (germline): KGHDR, SFDVKD. This CDR3 reads CATSDHKEPYFRDSTYNEQFF. The DNA for the CDR3 is TGTGCCACCAGTGATCACAAGGAGCCATACTTCCGGGACTCAACCTACAATGAGCAGTTCTTC.